Below, 9 T cell receptor beta chains from the same sample are listed, as sequenced in a study of blood T cell repertoires in COVID-19 (dated by TCRdb to about 2020). The library was obtained by the immunoSEQ multiplex PCR assay. TCRdb re-hosts the immuneACCESS table, in-frame sequences only. Its copies lack some clones; in the studies checked, an unresolved V gene accounts for under half of them, and the cause for the rest is not known. This sample gives about 250,000 clones in total; about 80% of them show up just once. Approximately 3.2% of the sample comes from the top ten. Sequencing was done on a sample of peripheral blood. The receptors originated from an elderly woman with acute or convalescent COVID-19.

The rearrangement uses TRBV18 and TRBJ1-2; the D is unclear. The germline CDR1 and CDR2 sequences are KGHSH and LQKENI. CDR3 length: 14 residues. Between the trimmed V and J ends, which lost 0 bases and 4 bases, there was a span of 9 bases. The CDR3 DNA reads as TGTGCCAGCTCACCACCGAGCCTTCCCTATGGCTACACCTTC. Protein product: CASSPPSLPYGYTF.

The chain recombines TRBV2 with TRBJ1-5; the D is unclear. Trimming left V 3 bases short and J 0 bases short, with 9 bases between. The germline gives CDR1 SNHLY, CDR2 FYNNEI. CDR3 size: 15 residues. Written as DNA, the CDR3 is TGTGCCAGCAGTGATGAGATTTATAGCAATCAGCCCCAGCATTTT. It is translated as CASSDEIYSNQPQHF.

The V gene is TRBV3-1 (or the pseudogene TRBV3-2), the J gene TRBJ1-2, with TRBD1 matching over 8 bases. There are 15 residues in the CDR3. Germline V gene lookup returns CDR1 LGHDT and CDR2 YNNKEL (reference sequence). The ends lost 4 bases at V and 4 bases at J; junction bases unmatched: 8. DNA for the CDR3: TGTGCCAGCAGCCCCACCGGACAGGGCCCCTATGGCTACACCTTC. Amino acid sequence: CASSPTGQGPYGYTF.

In this sample, this clone turned up a few times. This sample also contains other DNA sequences that code for the same CDR3. The rearrangement joins TRBV19 to TRBJ1-5; D gene ambiguous. Germline V gene lookup returns CDR1 LNHDA and CDR2 SQIVND (reference sequence). Trimming cost V 3 bases and J 2 bases, with 11 bases left between them. This CDR3 comprises 15 residues. CDR3 protein: CASSIRGTGNQPQHF. The DNA of the CDR3 is TGTGCCAGTAGTATTCGGGGAACGGGCAATCAGCCCCAGCATTTT.

In this sample, this clone turned up once. Its ends do not fully match the called genes, so a read error is possible. V usage is TRBV19 and J usage is TRBJ1-2; 8 bases align to TRBD1. Looked up from germline, CDR1 is LNHDA and CDR2 is SQIVND (reference sequence). The CDR3 runs 18 residues. Here the CDR3 reads CASSKHRDRYLSNYGYTF. CDR3 DNA sequence: TGTGCCAGCAGTAAGCACCGGGACAGGTACCTATCTAACTATGGCTACACCTTC.

V usage is TRBV11-2 and J usage is TRBJ1-4; perhaps TRBD1 as D (6 bases). Per the germline V gene, CDR1 is SGHAT and CDR2 is FQNNGV. CDR3 length: 15 residues. Trimming left V 3 bases short and J 3 bases short, with 11 bases between. The CDR3 sequence is CASSFMGASNEKLFF. The CDR3 DNA follows: TGTGCCAGCAGCTTCATGGGGGCGTCTAATGAAAAACTGTTTTTT.

The chain uses TRBV11-2 and TRBJ2-2; unclear D gene. Trimming took 5 bases from V and 6 from J, leaving 10 bases between them. Germline V CDR1 and CDR2: SGHAT, FQNNGV. This CDR3 region has 13 residues. The chain's CDR3 is CASSLVSSGELFF. For the CDR3, the DNA is TGTGCCAGCAGCCTAGTAAGCTCCGGGGAGCTGTTTTTT. Complete variable domain (other parts from reference TRBV11-2 and TRBJ2-2): EAGVAQSPRYKIIEKRQSVAFWCNPISGHATLYWYQQILGQGPKLLIQFQNNGVVDDSQLPKDRFSAERLKGVDSTLKIQPAKLEDSAVYLCASSLVSSGELFFGEGSRLTVL.

The J gene is TRBJ1-2, the V gene TRBV6-6, with D unresolved. The CDR3 length is 14 residues. V was pared by 1 base and J by 4 bases, with 10 bases between. Germline values: CDR1 MNHNY, CDR2 SVGAGI (reference sequence). This chain's CDR3 is CASSYWPGSYGYTF. In DNA, the CDR3 is TGTGCCAGCAGTTACTGGCCAGGTTCCTATGGCTACACCTTC.

The chain combines TRBV10-3 with TRBJ2-7; a possible D gene is TRBD1 (5 bases). Trimming shortened V by 5 bases and J by 3 bases, and 8 bases separated the two germline ends. Germline V gene lookup returns CDR1 ENHRY and CDR2 SYGVKD. The CDR3 covers 12 residues. The CDR3 DNA follows: TGTGCCATCAGTTACCAGGGCTACGAGCAGTACTTC. This encodes CAISYQGYEQYF.